The next 10 T cell receptor beta chains were all read from a single sample in a study of glioma-infiltrating T cells. TCR alpha and beta CDR3 regions were amplified from RNA using iRepertoire nested multiplex PCR. TCRdb re-called the multiplex PCR reads through MiXCR, storing one row per CDR3 protein. Of tens of thousands of distinct CDR3 sequences in the sample, around 23% are singletons; the top ten hold more than 6.5%. What was sequenced was glioma tissue, nonneoplastic brain tissue, or PBMCs (not recorded which). Source of these receptors: a human donor with low-grade glioma or glioblastoma, undergoing nonglioma brain surgery, or in good health (not recorded which).

This clonotype has ten or more counts. The CDR3 sequence: CASRLLKSGGRSNTIYF. The CDR3 coding sequence is TGTGCCAGCAGACTCTTGAAAAGTGGGGGTAGAAGTAACACCATATATTTT. The chain links TRBV12-3 or TRBV12-4 to TRBJ1-3, with D tentatively TRBD1 (5 bases). The V end was cut by 6 bases, the J end by 7 bases, with 25 bases between. This CDR3 is built from 17 residues.

The gene calls are TRBV12-3 or TRBV12-4 and TRBJ1-1, with 8 bases lining up with TRBD1. The CDR3 length is 14 residues. V trimming: 4 bases; J trimming: 4 bases; junction bases outside the gene matches: 5. CDR3 sequence reads: CASSSNRGGTEAFF. Here the CDR3 DNA reads TGTGCCAGCAGTTCCAACAGGGGGGGCACTGAAGCTTTCTTT.

There are many counts of this clonotype. The chain links TRBV7-8 to TRBJ2-3, with D unresolved. This CDR3 is built from 14 residues. Trimming stripped 5 bases from V and 4 bases from J, with 13 bases between. The germline V gene encodes CDR1 SGHVS and CDR2 FQNEAQ. For the CDR3, the DNA is TGTGCCAGCAGCCCGAGACGACTGTCAGATACGCAGTATTTT. Its protein is CASSPRRLSDTQYF.

This clonotype was recorded at least ten times. The chain recombines TRBV20-1 with TRBJ2-1, with TRBD1 identical over 10 bases. The J segment lost 4 bases and the V segment lost 0 bases, leaving 6 bases of the junction unmatched. Per the germline V gene, CDR1 is DFQATT and CDR2 is SNEGSKA (reference sequence). There are 16 residues in the CDR3. This chain's CDR3 is CSARDRDRGGYNEQFF. In nucleotides, the CDR3 is TGCAGTGCTAGAGATAGGGACAGGGGTGGGTACAATGAGCAGTTCTTC.

This clonotype was picked up many times. CDR3 protein: CSAREGTSGRNEQFF. The CDR3 DNA reads TGCAGTGCTAGGGAAGGGACTAGCGGGAGGAATGAGCAGTTCTTC. The genes are TRBV20-1 and TRBJ2-1, with 15 positions matching TRBD2. This CDR3 region has 15 residues. The germline gives CDR1 DFQATT, CDR2 SNEGSKA (reference sequence). Trimming at V came to 3 bases and at J to 7 bases, leaving 4 bases not matched to a gene.

The chain couples TRBV11-2 to TRBJ2-3; D is ambiguous. This CDR3 contains 12 residues. Trimming took off 4 bases at V and 8 bases at J, with 10 bases between the two ends. CDR1 is SGHAT and CDR2 is FQNNGV in the germline V gene. In nucleotides, the CDR3 is TGTGCCAGCAGCTCACCCCCCGGTACGCAGTATTTT. Amino acids: CASSSPPGTQYF.

Only a few counts were recorded for this clonotype. The chain combines TRBV10-3 with TRBJ1-1, with unresolved D. The germline V gene encodes CDR1 ENHRY and CDR2 SYGVKD. V lost 0 bases to trimming and J lost 2 bases, with 19 bases between them. This CDR3 contains 18 residues. The CDR3 coding sequence is TGTGCCATCAGTGAGTCGGGCACATGGAAACTCTCCAACACTGAAGCTTTCTTT. It yields the protein CAISESGTWKLSNTEAFF.

The chain employs TRBV11-2 and TRBJ1-1; D unresolved. This CDR3 spans 13 amino acids. Germline CDR1 SGHAT, CDR2 FQNNGV. Trimming shortened V by 5 bases and J by 0 bases, and 7 bases separated the two germline ends. The CDR3, as DNA: TGTGCCAGCAGCACTCGCTTGAACACTGAAGCTTTCTTT. Protein: CASSTRLNTEAFF.

There are many counts of this clonotype. The rearrangement links TRBV20-1 to TRBJ2-1, with D unclear. CDR1 DFQATT and CDR2 SNEGSKA come from the germline V gene (reference sequence). The CDR3 covers 12 residues. The V end was cut by 0 bases, the J end by 8 bases, with 8 bases between. CDR3 in amino acids: CSARDGSDEQFF. The CDR3 DNA follows: TGCAGTGCTAGAGATGGTAGTGATGAGCAGTTCTTC.

This clonotype was seen repeatedly, ten times or more. J is TRBJ2-3 and V is TRBV6-1, with D maybe TRBD1 (5 bases). The germline gives CDR1 MNHNS, CDR2 SASEGT. This CDR3 comprises 15 residues. V was clipped by 5 bases and J by 3 bases, with 15 bases between them. CDR3 sequence: CASSPDSLPTDTQYF. CDR3 in DNA: TGTGCCAGCAGTCCTGACAGCCTCCCGACAGATACGCAGTATTTT.